One and the same sample provided the 9 T cell receptor beta chains below, sequenced in a study of cytomegalovirus exposure and HLA in healthy donors. PCR involved 60 Vbeta and 13 Jbeta primers. Measured with immunoSEQ multiplex PCR; TCRdb has only the in-frame clones, and not every one. This listing includes tens of thousands of clones. The sample taken for sequencing was PBMCs. The receptors derive from a young man in good health and CMV-seropositive.

This chain joins TRBV2 and TRBJ1-1, with TRBD1 matching over 9 bases. Trimming at V came to 7 bases and at J to 2 bases, leaving 5 bases not matched to a gene. The germline V gene encodes CDR1 SNHLY and CDR2 FYNNEI. CDR3 length: 14 amino acids. CDR3 nucleotides: TGTGCCAGCACCGGGACAGGGTTAAACACTGAAGCTTTCTTT. Translating gives CASTGTGLNTEAFF.

The chain combines TRBV5-4 with TRBJ1-2; TRBD1 aligns across 7 bases. In germline, CDR1 is SGHNT, CDR2 YYREEE (reference sequence). The CDR3 is 16 residues long. V shed 0 bases and J 0 bases; nucleotides not matched to a gene: 5. The CDR3 DNA is TGTGCCAGCAGCTTGGACAGGGGCCTACCTAACTATGGCTACACCTTC. Translated: CASSLDRGLPNYGYTF.

Turning to this clone: Other DNA sequences in the same sample also yield this CDR3. The gene calls are TRBV25-1 and TRBJ2-3; 8 positions match TRBD2. Losses at the gene ends were 1 base for V and 4 bases for J; bases not matched to a gene: 4. Germline V gene sequence: CDR1 MGHDK, CDR2 SYGVNS. The CDR3 is 15 residues long. The CDR3 spells CASSELSGSADTQYF. The CDR3 DNA is TGTGCCAGCAGTGAATTAAGCGGGAGTGCAGATACGCAGTATTTT. Drawing the rest from reference TRBV25-1 and TRBJ2-3, the complete variable domain is EADIYQTPRYLVIGTGKKITLECSQTMGHDKMYWYQQDPGMELHLIHYSYGVNSTEKGDLSSESTVSRIRTEHFPLTLESARPSHTSQYLCASSELSGSADTQYFGPGTRLTVL.

This chain links TRBV6-6 with TRBJ2-1; 15 bases agree with TRBD2. The CDR3 is 13 residues long. V shed 10 bases, J shed 11 bases, and the junction held 6 bases outside the gene matches. Germline V CDR1 and CDR2: MNHNY, SVGAGI (reference sequence). CDR3 nucleotide sequence: TGTGCCACCGGACTAGCGGGAGGGCCTAAGCAGTTCTTC. It codes for CATGLAGGPKQFF.

This chain connects TRBV7-2 to TRBJ2-3; D is perhaps TRBD1 (5 bases). The ends were cut back, 4 bases at V and 4 bases at J, with 18 bases in the middle. This CDR3 comprises 16 residues. The germline gives CDR1 SGHTA, CDR2 FQGNSA. The CDR3 spells CASSSNQGDGADTQYF. In nucleotides, the CDR3 is TGTGCCAGCAGCTCAAACCAGGGTGATGGTGCAGATACGCAGTATTTT.

The chain links TRBV5-1 to TRBJ2-4; D possibly corresponds to TRBD1 (5 bases). The V end lost 0 bases, the J end lost 9 bases, and 10 bases lay between the germline ends. Germline V CDR1 and CDR2: SGHRS, YFSETQ. There are 13 residues in the CDR3. This CDR3 is CASSLEGLPIQYF. The CDR3 DNA is TGCGCCAGCAGCTTGGAGGGGCTCCCCATTCAGTACTTC.

The chain combines TRBV6-6 with TRBJ1-1; D uncertain. CDR1 and CDR2 (germline): MNHNY, SVGAGI (reference sequence). This CDR3 region has 14 residues. V lost 6 bases and J lost 1, with 12 bases in between. The DNA for the CDR3 is TGTGCCAGCAGACCTCCACTCGAGAACACTGAAGCTTTCTTT. This sequence encodes CASRPPLENTEAFF.

The chain uses TRBV7-9 and TRBJ1-3, with 9 bases fitting TRBD1. CDR3 length: 15 residues. In germline, CDR1 is SEHNR, CDR2 FQNEAQ (reference sequence). Trimming removed 5 bases from V and 10 bases from J; junction bases left unmatched: 12. Here the CDR3 reads CASSPGTGKVRTIYF. The CDR3 DNA sequence: TGTGCCAGCAGCCCAGGGACAGGGAAAGTGAGGACCATATATTTT.

To note about this clone: The germline gene is not matched at one end of the junction; a read error may be the cause. Other DNA variants within this sample encode the same CDR3. The rearrangement joins TRBV18 to TRBJ2-5, with D uncertain. Germline CDR1 and CDR2: KGHSH and LQKENI. CDR3 length: 12 residues. This CDR3 is CASSPFEETQYF. The CDR3 region has the DNA TGCGCCAGCTCACCCTTTGAAGAGACCCAGTACTTC. The whole variable domain, filled in from reference TRBV18 and TRBJ2-5, reads NAGVMQNPRHLVRRRGQEARLRCSPMKGHSHVYWYRQLPEEGLKFMVYLQKENIIDESGMPKERFSAEFPKEGPSILRIQQVVRGDSAAYFCASSPFEETQYFGPGTRLLVL.